One sample yielded the 4 T cell receptor beta chains listed below, sequenced in a study of T-cell memory formation after mild COVID-19. TCRdb re-analysed the 5' RACE reads in MiXCR, keeping a single row per CDR3 protein. Of some 150,000 distinct CDR3 sequences detected, 6% appear once; the ten largest clones hold 2% to 2.5%. Sequenced sample: PBMCs or a T cell subset sorted from them (not recorded which). The receptors were sampled from an adult woman who had mild COVID-19 (a few samples of this study predate the infection). Cell type and time point are not known.

This clonotype was counted many times. This rearrangement joins TRBV6-5 to TRBJ2-7; a possible D gene is TRBD2 (5 bases). V lost 7 bases, J lost 2 bases, and 12 bases lay in between. The CDR3 has 13 residues. Germline V gene sequence: CDR1 MNHEY, CDR2 SVGAGI. The CDR3 DNA reads TGTGCCAGCAAAGGAAGCGGAACCTACGAGCAGTACTTC. Translation: CASKGSGTYEQYF.

This clonotype was counted ten times or more. The CDR3 here is CASSQVDSREQFF. CDR3 nucleotides: TGTGCCAGCAGCCAAGTAGACTCCCGCGAGCAGTTCTTC. V is TRBV3-1 and J is TRBJ2-1; D not resolved. Trimming shortened V by 1 base and J by 10 bases, and 11 bases separated the two germline ends. The CDR3 contains 13 residues. CDR1 and CDR2 from the germline V gene are LGHDT and YNNKEL (reference sequence).

The sample holds a few counts of this clonotype. The chain employs TRBV24-1 and TRBJ2-2; possible D gene TRBD2, 6 bases. Per the germline V gene, CDR1 is KGHDR and CDR2 is SFDVKD. V shed 2 bases and J shed 6 bases, with 18 bases lying between them. The CDR3 is 17 residues long. DNA of the CDR3: TGTGCCACCAGTGATTCGCCCGGGGGTCCCTTCGCCGGGGAGCTGTTTTTT. Translation gives CATSDSPGGPFAGELFF.

This clonotype was seen a few times. This chain joins TRBV4-2 and TRBJ2-5; D gene unclear. V lost 2 bases to trimming and J lost 5 bases, with 9 bases between them. The CDR3 length is 13 residues. The V gene's germline CDR1 is LGHNA and CDR2 YNFKEQ. This chain's CDR3 is CASSQSSQETQYF. In nucleotides, the CDR3 is TGTGCCAGCAGCCAATCCTCTCAGGAGACCCAGTACTTC.